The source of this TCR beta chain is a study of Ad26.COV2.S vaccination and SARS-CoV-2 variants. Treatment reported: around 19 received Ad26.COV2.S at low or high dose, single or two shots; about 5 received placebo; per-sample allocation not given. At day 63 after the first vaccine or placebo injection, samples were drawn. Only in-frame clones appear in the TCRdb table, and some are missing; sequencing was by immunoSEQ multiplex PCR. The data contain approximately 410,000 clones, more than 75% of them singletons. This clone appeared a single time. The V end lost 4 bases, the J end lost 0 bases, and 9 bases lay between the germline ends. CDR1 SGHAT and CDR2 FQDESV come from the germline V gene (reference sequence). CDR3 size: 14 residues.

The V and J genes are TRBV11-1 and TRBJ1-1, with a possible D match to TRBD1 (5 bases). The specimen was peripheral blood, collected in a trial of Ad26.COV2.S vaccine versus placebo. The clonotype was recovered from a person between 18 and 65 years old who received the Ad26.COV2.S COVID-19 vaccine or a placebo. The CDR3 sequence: CASSSNRLNTEAFF. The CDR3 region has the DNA TGTGCCAGCAGCTCGAACAGGCTGAACACTGAAGCTTTCTTT.